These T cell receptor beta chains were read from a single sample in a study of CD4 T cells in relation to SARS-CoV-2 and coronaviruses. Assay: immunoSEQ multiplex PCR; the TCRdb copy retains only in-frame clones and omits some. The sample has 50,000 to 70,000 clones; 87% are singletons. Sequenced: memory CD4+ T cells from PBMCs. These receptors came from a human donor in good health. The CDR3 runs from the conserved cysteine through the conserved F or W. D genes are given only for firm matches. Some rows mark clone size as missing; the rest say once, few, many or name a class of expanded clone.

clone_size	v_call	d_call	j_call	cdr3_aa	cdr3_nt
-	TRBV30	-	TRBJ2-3	CAWSSGTSGTDTQYF	TGTGCCTGGAGTTCTGGGACTTCGGGCACAGATACGCAGTATTTT
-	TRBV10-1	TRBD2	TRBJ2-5	CASSLAGAETQYF	TGCGCCAGCAGTCTAGCGGGAGCAGAGACCCAGTACTTC
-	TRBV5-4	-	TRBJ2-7	CASSLAGGMAEQYF	TGTGCCAGCAGCTTGGCCGGGGGTATGGCCGAGCAGTACTTC
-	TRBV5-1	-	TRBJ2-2	CASRFQADIRGELFF	TGCGCCAGCAGATTTCAAGCGGACATACGAGGGGAGCTGTTTTTT
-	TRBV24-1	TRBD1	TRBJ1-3	CATSDRQGTGNTIYF	TGTGCCACCAGTGACCGACAGGGGACTGGAAACACCATATATTTT
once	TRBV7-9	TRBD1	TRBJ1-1	CASSLATGASAEAFF	TGTGCCAGCAGCTTAGCGACAGGGGCGAGCGCTGAAGCTTTCTTT
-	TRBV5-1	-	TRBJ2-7	CASSLAEGPYEQYF	TGCGCCAGCAGCTTGGCCGAGGGACCCTACGAGCAGTACTTC
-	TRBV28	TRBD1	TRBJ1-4	CASSGTGATNEKLFF	TGTGCCAGCAGTGGCACAGGGGCAACTAATGAAAAACTGTTTTTT
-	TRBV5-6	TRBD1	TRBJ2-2	CASSFNTDRGFPGELFF	TGTGCCAGCAGCTTTAATACAGACAGGGGATTCCCCGGGGAGCTGTTTTTT
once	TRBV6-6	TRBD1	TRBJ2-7	CASSYSRGQADEQYF	TGTGCCAGCAGTTACTCGAGGGGACAGGCCGACGAGCAGTACTTC
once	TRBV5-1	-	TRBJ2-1	CASSFDSGSYNEQFF	TGCGCCAGCAGCTTCGATAGCGGCTCCTACAATGAGCAGTTCTTC
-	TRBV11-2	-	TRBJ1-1	CASSLHGQEGGEAFF	TGTGCCAGCAGCTTACACGGGCAGGAGGGTGGTGAAGCTTTCTTT
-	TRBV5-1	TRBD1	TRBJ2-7	CASSKAQGAIYEQYF	TGCGCCAGCAGCAAAGCGCAGGGGGCGATCTACGAGCAGTACTTC
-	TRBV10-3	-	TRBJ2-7	CAISGISISGYEQYF	TGTGCCATCAGCGGTATTTCCATCAGCGGCTACGAGCAGTACTTC
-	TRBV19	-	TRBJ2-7	CASSIRSSGYEQYF	TGTGCCAGTAGTATTCGGAGTAGCGGATACGAGCAGTACTTC
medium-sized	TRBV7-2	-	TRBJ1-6	CASSWSWGSGSPLHF	TGTGCCAGCAGCTGGAGTTGGGGCAGTGGTTCACCCCTCCACTTT